This entry lists 4 T cell receptor beta chains sequenced from one sample in a study of shared T cell receptors in the human thymus. Sequencing was performed with immunoSEQ multiplex PCR; in TCRdb, only in-frame clones are kept and a portion is missing. Seen here are hundreds of thousands of clones, approximately 85% observed once, and the top ten hold about 0.0098%. The sample was also reused in another study, on human thymus T cells.

The sequenced material came from thymocytes. The receptors stem from a girl less than two years old with a congenital heart defect.

This sequence joins TRBV4-3 and TRBJ2-5; 11 nucleotides align to TRBD1. Germline V lookup: CDR1 LGHNA, CDR2 YSLEER. The junction had 10 bases not matched to a gene; V was cut back by 1 base and J by 0 bases. The CDR3 sequence is 19 residues long. The CDR3 sequence is CASSQGTGGEGVYQETQYF. CDR3 nucleotides: TGCGCCAGCAGCCAAGGGACAGGGGGCGAAGGGGTGTACCAAGAGACCCAGTACTTC.

This clone was picked up a small number of times. The CDR3 DNA reads TGTGCCAGCAGCTTACACACAACGGGAGCCTCAAATTCACCCCTCCACTTT. Amino acid sequence: CASSLHTTGASNSPLHF. V gene TRBV5-5 combines with J gene TRBJ1-6; D gene uncertain. Trimming shortened V by 2 bases and J by 7 bases, and 19 bases separated the two germline ends. The CDR3 is 17 residues long. Germline assignment: CDR1 SGHKS and CDR2 YYEKEE (reference sequence).

V usage is TRBV12-5 and J usage is TRBJ1-1, with 7 bases aligning to TRBD1. Per the germline V gene, CDR1 is LGHNT and CDR2 is FRNRAP. V was clipped by 0 bases and J by 1 base; unmatched bases: 14. CDR3 length: 19 amino acids. This CDR3 reads CASGLVPTPGQSENTEAFF. In DNA form, the CDR3 reads TGTGCTAGTGGTTTGGTACCCACCCCGGGACAGAGCGAGAACACTGAAGCTTTCTTT.

V and J are TRBV4-3 and TRBJ1-3, with TRBD1 identical over 7 bases. The J segment lost 0 bases and the V segment lost 1 base, leaving 15 bases of the junction unmatched. Germline V gene lookup returns CDR1 LGHNA and CDR2 YSLEER. CDR3 length equals 20 residues. Written as DNA, the CDR3 is TGCGCCAGCAGCCAAGTTCATCTGGGGCAGGGGGTAGACTCTGGAAACACCATATATTTT. Its protein product is CASSQVHLGQGVDSGNTIYF.